These T cell receptor beta chains were read from a single sample in a study of neurological immune-mediated disorders. TCRdb reprocessed the 5' RACE reads with MiXCR, giving one entry per CDR3 protein. This table holds tens of thousands of distinct CDR3 sequences, 5.2% found once. Sequenced material: PBMCs. Receptors originate from a man aged 18 to 30 with multiple sclerosis. The CDR3 runs from the conserved cysteine through the conserved F or W. D genes are given only for firm matches. The size field is filled for only some rows; it gives once, few, many or a size class.

d_call	clone_size	v_call	j_call	cdr3_aa	cdr3_nt
TRBD1	many	TRBV20-1	TRBJ2-7	CSARDAGTGVSYEQYF	TGCAGTGCTAGAGACGCCGGGACAGGCGTCTCCTACGAGCAGTACTTC
TRBD2	many	TRBV9	TRBJ2-1	CASSVLAGSYNEQFF	TGTGCCAGCAGCGTCTTAGCGGGGTCCTACAATGAGCAGTTCTTC
NA	NA	TRBV29-1	TRBJ2-7	CSVAKGTEEQYF	TGCAGCGTAGCTAAGGGGACGGAAGAGCAGTACTTC
NA	many	TRBV18	TRBJ1-1	CASSGKANTEAFF	TGTGCCAGCTCCGGAAAGGCGAACACTGAAGCTTTCTTT
NA	many	TRBV20-1	TRBJ2-7	CSAHARELRTYEQYF	TGCAGTGCGCATGCCCGGGAGCTCAGAACTTACGAGCAGTACTTC
NA	few	TRBV3-1	TRBJ1-6	CASSQRASGGNSPLNF	TGTGCCAGCAGCCAAAGGGCTTCAGGTGGGAATTCACCCCTCAACTTT
NA	many	TRBV5-1	TRBJ2-2	CASSLWEANTGELFF	TGCGCCAGCAGCTTGTGGGAGGCGAACACCGGGGAGCTGTTTTTT
TRBD1	many	TRBV20-1	TRBJ1-6	CSASRDSNSPLHF	TGCAGTGCTAGCCGGGACAGTAATTCACCCCTCCACTTT
NA	few	TRBV19	TRBJ2-7	CASTRQLGGYEQYF	TGTGCCAGTACTCGCCAATTGGGAGGCTACGAGCAGTACTTC
TRBD1	many	TRBV20-1	TRBJ1-5	CSAQSWDRGPSNQPQHF	TGCAGTGCACAGAGTTGGGACAGGGGACCTAGCAATCAGCCCCAGCATTTT
NA	many	TRBV5-1	TRBJ2-6	CASSPRTAGANVLTF	TGCGCCAGCAGCCCCAGGACAGCTGGGGCCAACGTCCTGACTTTC
TRBD1	many	TRBV5-1	TRBJ1-2	CASSGLGTGANYGYTF	TGCGCCAGCAGCGGACTGGGGACAGGCGCTAACTATGGCTACACCTTC
TRBD2	many	TRBV15	TRBJ2-7	CATSSPTGGSEQYF	TGTGCCACCAGCAGCCCGACCGGGGGGAGCGAGCAGTACTTC
NA	many	TRBV7-2	TRBJ2-7	CASSLAGTVSYEQYF	TGTGCCAGCAGCTTAGCCGGGACTGTCTCCTACGAGCAGTACTTC
NA	many	TRBV6-6	TRBJ1-2	CASSYEDNYGYTF	TGTGCCAGCAGTTACGAGGACAACTATGGCTACACCTTC
NA	many	TRBV29-1	TRBJ1-2	CSVEERVGYGYTF	TGCAGCGTTGAAGAGAGGGTTGGCTATGGCTACACCTTC
NA	many	TRBV20-1	TRBJ1-5	CSAKARYYGRPNQPQHF	TGCAGTGCTAAAGCAAGATACTACGGTAGGCCCAATCAGCCCCAGCATTTT
NA	NA	TRBV20-1	TRBJ1-1	CSVPHGTYAEAFF	TGCAGTGTTCCTCATGGAACATACGCTGAAGCTTTCTTT
TRBD2	many	TRBV5-5	TRBJ2-2	CASRRTSGISTGELFF	TGTGCCAGCAGGCGGACTAGCGGGATTAGCACCGGGGAGCTGTTTTTT
NA	many	TRBV20-1	TRBJ2-7	CSARGWGDTYEQYF	TGCAGTGCTAGAGGGTGGGGAGATACCTACGAGCAGTACTTC
NA	NA	TRBV15	TRBJ1-1	CATSRDGSYVEAFF	TGTGCCACCAGCAGAGATGGTAGTTATGTAGAAGCTTTCTTT
NA	few	TRBV25-1	TRBJ2-1	CASMSRVGNEQFF	TGTGCCAGCATGAGTAGGGTGGGTAATGAGCAGTTCTTC
NA	many	TRBV7-9	TRBJ2-6	CASSLGSGANVLTF	TGCGCCAGCAGCTTGGGGTCTGGGGCCAACGTCCTGACTTTC
TRBD2	many	TRBV28	TRBJ2-7	CASSFIASGMPTYEQYF	TGTGCCAGCAGTTTCATAGCTAGCGGGATGCCCACCTACGAGCAGTACTTC
NA	once	TRBV12-3/TRBV12-4	TRBJ2-1	CASSIQTRNEQFF	TGTGCCAGCAGTATCCAAACCAGGAATGAGCAGTTCTTC
NA	many	TRBV29-1	TRBJ2-5	CSVEDGFLGETQYF	TGCAGCGTTGAAGATGGGTTCTTGGGAGAGACCCAGTACTTC
TRBD2	many	TRBV7-2	TRBJ2-5	CASRRTSGTYQETQYF	TGTGCCAGCAGGAGGACTAGCGGGACGTACCAAGAGACCCAGTACTTC
TRBD1	NA	TRBV2	TRBJ1-3	CARSRQGSTDTIYF	TGTGCCCGCAGTCGACAGGGGTCGACGGACACCATATATTTT
NA	NA	TRBV7-3	TRBJ1-1	CASSLRLVGARAEAFF	TGTGCCAGCAGCTTAAGGTTGGTGGGGGCCAGAGCTGAAGCTTTCTTT
NA	many	TRBV11-2	TRBJ1-1	CASSPGTTEAFF	TGTGCCAGCAGCCCTGGGACCACTGAAGCTTTCTTT
NA	many	TRBV20-1	TRBJ2-7	CSAPLGYEQYF	TGCAGTGCCCCCCTAGGCTACGAGCAGTACTTC
NA	many	TRBV29-1	TRBJ1-1	CSAPGWGGDGAFF	TGCAGCGCCCCAGGATGGGGGGGGGATGGAGCTTTCTTT
NA	few	TRBV12-3/TRBV12-4	TRBJ1-5	CASSSGDQPQHF	TGTGCCAGCAGTTCCGGTGATCAGCCCCAGCATTTT
NA	many	TRBV5-1	TRBJ2-7	CASSLGRQGVHEQYF	TGCGCCAGCAGCTTGGGGAGGCAGGGAGTCCACGAGCAGTACTTC
NA	many	TRBV7-2	TRBJ1-1	CASSDRSNSPEAFF	TGTGCCAGCAGCGATAGGTCTAACTCGCCTGAAGCTTTCTTT
NA	many	TRBV20-1	TRBJ2-2	CSARRAGTNTGELFF	TGCAGTGCCCGTCGGGCGGGGACGAACACCGGGGAGCTGTTTTTT
TRBD2	NA	TRBV20-1	TRBJ2-7	CSASYLILAGDHGREQYF	TGCAGTGCTAGTTATCTGATACTAGCGGGGGACCATGGTCGAGAGCAGTACTTC
TRBD1	many	TRBV7-2	TRBJ2-3	CASSSIDRATQYF	TGTGCCAGCAGCTCAATCGACAGGGCTACGCAGTATTTT
NA	many	TRBV20-1	TRBJ2-6	CRADQHFGANVLTF	TGCAGGGCTGACCAGCACTTTGGGGCCAACGTCCTGACTTTC
NA	many	TRBV9	TRBJ2-2	CASSPSGTGELFF	TGTGCCAGCAGCCCAAGCGGCACCGGGGAGCTGTTTTTT
NA	many	TRBV6-2/TRBV6-3	TRBJ1-1	CASSYSNRNTEAFF	TGTGCCAGCAGTTACTCGAACAGAAACACTGAAGCTTTCTTT
TRBD2	NA	TRBV6-4	TRBJ2-7	CASTWTSFSSYEQYF	TGTGCCAGCACCTGGACTAGCTTTAGCTCCTACGAGCAGTACTTC
TRBD1	many	TRBV20-1	TRBJ2-3	CSATPRGLDTQYF	TGCAGTGCTACCCCTAGGGGGCTGGATACGCAGTATTTT
NA	NA	TRBV7-6	TRBJ1-1	CASSLEGPNKAFF	TGTGCCAGCAGCTTAGAGGGGCCGAATAAAGCTTTCTTT
TRBD2	many	TRBV20-1	TRBJ2-2	CSAQGLAGGTGELFF	TGCAGTGCTCAGGGACTAGCGGGGGGTACCGGGGAGCTGTTTTTT
NA	many	TRBV20-1	TRBJ1-4	CSARDQMGEKLFF	TGCAGTGCTAGAGATCAGATGGGGGAAAAACTGTTTTTT
NA	many	TRBV5-1	TRBJ1-1	CASSLVQGPRGTEAFF	TGCGCCAGCAGCTTGGTCCAGGGCCCGCGGGGCACTGAAGCTTTCTTT
TRBD2	many	TRBV20-1	TRBJ2-7	CSARDGRGYEQYF	TGCAGTGCTAGAGACGGGAGGGGCTACGAGCAGTACTTC
NA	NA	TRBV7-3	TRBJ2-7	CASSWKGTYEQYF	TGTGCCAGCAGCTGGAAAGGTACCTACGAGCAGTACTTC
NA	few	TRBV7-6	TRBJ2-1	CASSSPSTGYNEQFF	TGTGCCAGCAGCTCTCCTTCCACCGGATACAATGAGCAGTTCTTC
NA	many	TRBV28	TRBJ2-3	CASSFGWPDTQYF	TGTGCCAGTAGTTTTGGGTGGCCAGATACGCAGTATTTT
TRBD1	many	TRBV20-1	TRBJ2-1	CSARETGTLSNEQFF	TGCAGTGCTAGAGAGACAGGGACACTATCCAATGAGCAGTTCTTC
TRBD2	many	TRBV20-1	TRBJ2-3	CSARRQGLAGDTQYF	TGCAGTGCTAGAAGGCAGGGACTAGCGGGAGATACGCAGTATTTT
TRBD2	many	TRBV20-1	TRBJ2-1	CSGTSGSWDEQFF	TGCAGTGGGACTAGCGGGAGTTGGGATGAGCAGTTCTTC
NA	many	TRBV15	TRBJ2-3	CATSEDGTDTQYF	TGTGCCACCAGCGAGGATGGAACAGATACGCAGTATTTT
NA	many	TRBV20-1	TRBJ2-3	CSARDVRLETLFTDTQYF	TGCAGTGCTAGAGATGTGAGACTAGAGACACTATTTACAGATACGCAGTATTTT
NA	many	TRBV20-1	TRBJ2-5	CSASGRHLETQYF	TGCAGTGCCTCTGGACGGCATCTAGAGACCCAGTACTTC
NA	many	TRBV29-1	TRBJ1-2	CSVGVGDNYGYTF	TGCAGCGTTGGGGTAGGCGACAACTATGGCTACACCTTC
NA	many	TRBV11-2	TRBJ2-3	CASSLGPGITDTQYF	TGTGCCAGCAGCTTAGGGCCAGGGATCACAGATACGCAGTATTTT
TRBD2	many	TRBV7-2	TRBJ2-3	CASSNPTSGRRDTQYF	TGTGCCAGCAGCAACCCCACTAGCGGCCGCCGAGATACGCAGTATTTT